One and the same sample provided the 23 T cell receptor beta chains below, sequenced in a study of PD-L1 blockade in urothelial cancer. As for time point: peripheral blood 6 weeks after treatment start. Repertoires were generated with immunoSEQ multiplex PCR, while TCRdb's copy carries only in-frame clones and drops some. The sample carries 95,000 to 130,000 clones, approximately 90% recorded once. The sample consisted of PBMCs, taken around atezolizumab (anti-PD-L1) treatment. The source of these receptors is a man between 60 and 70 years old with urothelial cancer.

CDR3 sequence: CASSPGQGGETQYF. The DNA for the CDR3 is TGTGCCAGCAGTCCGGGACAGGGTGGTGAGACCCAGTACTTC. The J gene is TRBJ2-5, the V gene TRBV6-5; 9 positions agree with TRBD1. J lost 5 bases, V lost 5 bases, and 6 bases had no gene match. This CDR3 has 14 residues. CDR1 is MNHEY, CDR2 SVGAGI, per germline.

The chain uses TRBV10-3 and TRBJ2-3; D is perhaps TRBD2 (6 bases). Trimming left V 6 bases short and J 4 bases short, with 14 bases between. The CDR3 contains 14 residues. Germline V gives CDR1 ENHRY, CDR2 SYGVKD. CDR3 bases: TGTGCCATCAGGCGCGGGGTGGTGGCAGATACGCAGTATTTT. Its protein product is CAIRRGVVADTQYF.

The chain uses TRBV10-2 and TRBJ2-1; 8 bases agree with TRBD2. CDR1 is WSHSY and CDR2 is SAAADI in the germline V gene. V shed 7 bases and J 4 bases; nucleotides not matched to a gene: 12. The CDR3 has 16 amino acids. The CDR3 nucleotides read TGCGCCAGCACTGGGGGAGCGGGAGCAGGATACAATGAGCAGTTCTTC. Translation gives CASTGGAGAGYNEQFF.

V and J are TRBV2 and TRBJ1-2; a weak D match, TRBD1 (6 bases). V lost 1 base to trimming and J lost 8 bases, with 14 bases between them. The V gene's germline CDR1 is SNHLY and CDR2 FYNNEI. This CDR3 is built from 14 residues. CDR3 bases: TGTGCCAGCAGTGAAGGTAGAGGACAGAGAGGCTACACCTTC. Amino acids: CASSEGRGQRGYTF.

The CDR3 DNA is TGTGCCAGCAGCTGGGGACAGCCCGACTACGAGCAGTACTTC. Encoded protein: CASSWGQPDYEQYF. The gene calls are TRBV11-3 and TRBJ2-7; TRBD1 aligns across 7 bases. The CDR3 sequence is 14 residues long. With V trimmed by 4 bases and J by 3 bases, 6 bases remained unmatched. CDR1 and CDR2 (germline): SGHNT, YENEEA.

The J gene is TRBJ1-1, the V gene TRBV4-1, with 9 bases lining up with TRBD1. The CDR3 is made up of 16 amino acids. With V trimmed by 4 bases and J by 0 bases, 6 bases remained unmatched. CDR1 and CDR2 (germline): MGHRA, YSYEKL. CDR3 loop: CASSPGTGTLNTEAFF. CDR3 nucleotide sequence: TGCGCCAGCAGCCCTGGGACAGGGACCCTGAACACTGAAGCTTTCTTT.

The rearrangement uses TRBV5-1 and TRBJ2-3, with 7 bases aligning to TRBD1. The V gene's germline CDR1 is SGHRS and CDR2 YFSETQ. The CDR3 sequence is 14 residues long. Trimming cost V 3 bases and J 2 bases; bases outside gene matches: 3. The CDR3 here is CASSSGQTTDTQYF. Written as DNA, the CDR3 is TGCGCCAGCAGCTCGGGACAGACCACAGATACGCAGTATTTT. The full variable domain, with the rest looked up from reference TRBV5-1 and TRBJ2-3, is KAGVTQTPRYLIKTRGQQVTLSCSPISGHRSVSWYQQTPGQGLQFLFEYFSETQRNKGNFPGRFSGRQFSNSRSEMNVSTLELGDSALYLCASSSGQTTDTQYFGPGTRLTVL.

The gene calls are TRBV5-1 and TRBJ2-5; TRBD2 is a possible D gene (7 bases). The CDR3 totals 19 residues. The V end was cut by 4 bases, the J end by 4 bases, with 29 bases between. Looked up from germline, CDR1 is SGHRS and CDR2 is YFSETQ. CDR3 nucleotides: TGCGCCAGCAGCGACTGGCAAACCGGGACACCGGGGGGTCGAGAGACCCAGTACTTC. As protein: CASSDWQTGTPGGRETQYF. The full variable domain, its missing parts supplied by reference TRBV5-1 and TRBJ2-5, is KAGVTQTPRYLIKTRGQQVTLSCSPISGHRSVSWYQQTPGQGLQFLFEYFSETQRNKGNFPGRFSGRQFSNSRSEMNVSTLELGDSALYLCASSDWQTGTPGGRETQYFGPGTRLLVL.

Worth noting for this clone: The same CDR3 also results from other DNA sequences found in this sample. The CDR3 loop is CASSLGLAGGEQYF. CDR3 in DNA: TGTGCCAGCAGCTTAGGACTAGCGGGAGGCGAGCAGTACTTC. The chain recombines TRBV7-2 with TRBJ2-7; 13 nucleotides match TRBD2. The germline V gene encodes CDR1 SGHTA and CDR2 FQGNSA. This CDR3 contains 14 residues. The V and J ends lost 1 base and 6 bases, in that order; junction bases with no gene match: 0. The entire variable domain, with the rest obtained from reference TRBV7-2 and TRBJ2-7, is as follows: GAGVSQSPSNKVTEKGKDVELRCDPISGHTALYWYRQSLGQGLEFLIYFQGNSAPDKSGLPSDRFSAERTGGSVSTLTIQRTQQEDSAVYLCASSLGLAGGEQYFGPGTRLTVT.

The chain recombines TRBV4-1 with TRBJ2-7; 10 bases agree with TRBD1. The trim removed 2 bases at V and 4 bases at J, leaving 5 bases unmatched. CDR1 MGHRA and CDR2 YSYEKL come from the germline V gene. The CDR3 sequence is 15 residues long. In DNA, the CDR3 is TGCGCCAGCAGCCAACCTGACAGGGGGCGGTACGAGCAGTACTTC. The encoded protein is CASSQPDRGRYEQYF.

The CDR3 DNA is TGTGCCACCAGCAGAGATCGCCAAGCAGGGATGGGGTATTATGGCTACACCTTC. As protein: CATSRDRQAGMGYYGYTF. This sequence joins TRBV15 and TRBJ1-2; D is possibly TRBD1 (5 bases). This CDR3 has 18 amino acids. Germline assignment: CDR1 LNHNV and CDR2 YYDKDF (reference sequence). Trimming took off 0 bases at V and 5 bases at J, with 22 bases between the two ends.

The V call is TRBV7-9, the J call TRBJ2-7, with 7 positions matching TRBD2. The CDR3 has 13 residues. After removal of 5 bases from V and 7 bases from J, the junction contained 8 bases not matched to a gene. The germline gives CDR1 SEHNR, CDR2 FQNEAQ (reference sequence). This CDR3 reads CASSPSGGSEQYF. CDR3 DNA: TGTGCCAGCAGCCCCTCCGGGGGGAGTGAGCAGTACTTC.

This clone appeared a single time. J is TRBJ1-1 and V is TRBV11-3; D not resolved. V was pared by 0 bases and J by 5 bases, with 7 bases between. The CDR3 has 13 residues. CDR1 is SGHNT and CDR2 is YENEEA in the germline V gene. CDR3 DNA sequence: TGTGCCAGCAGCTTAGATCAGCGGACTGAAGCTTTCTTT. This codes for CASSLDQRTEAFF.

The chain couples TRBV6-5 to TRBJ1-6; tentatively, D is TRBD1 (5 bases). Germline V gives CDR1 MNHEY, CDR2 SVGAGI. This CDR3 contains 13 residues. V was pared by 10 bases and J by 9 bases, with 16 bases between. CDR3 in amino acids: CAITAGIGSPLHF. In DNA, the CDR3 is TGTGCCATAACTGCAGGGATTGGTTCACCCCTCCACTTT.

This chain links TRBV5-1 with TRBJ1-2; D is perhaps TRBD1 (5 bases). CDR1 SGHRS and CDR2 YFSETQ come from the germline V gene. With 3 bases removed from V and 1 base from J, the gap between germline ends came to 10 bases. The CDR3 runs to 14 residues. The CDR3: CASSSAGGNYGYTF. Written as DNA, the CDR3 is TGCGCCAGCAGCTCCGCGGGGGGTAACTATGGCTACACCTTC.

The chain's CDR3 is CASSLVGQGTDGELFF. For the CDR3, the DNA is TGTGCCAGCAGCTTAGTGGGTCAGGGGACGGACGGGGAGCTGTTTTTT. This chain links TRBV7-9 with TRBJ2-2; TRBD1 might be the D (6 bases). CDR3 length: 16 amino acids. Germline CDR1 reads SEHNR; CDR2 reads FQNEAQ (reference sequence). V shed 1 base and J shed 7 bases, with 16 bases lying between them. Full variable domain (rest looked up from reference TRBV7-9 and TRBJ2-2): DTGVSQNPRHKITKRGQNVTFRCDPISEHNRLYWYRQTLGQGPEFLTYFQNEAQLEKSRLLSDRFSAERPKGSFSTLEIQRTEQGDSAMYLCASSLVGQGTDGELFFGEGSRLTVL.

The chain links TRBV4-2 to TRBJ2-3; 10 bases map to TRBD2. V lost 4 bases to trimming and J lost 0 bases; unmatched junction nucleotides: 10. There are 18 residues in the CDR3. Germline V CDR1 and CDR2: LGHNA, YNFKEQ. CDR3 DNA: TGTGCCAGCAGCCTCGAGGCTAGCGGGGGATCTAGCACAGATACGCAGTATTTT. Amino acids: CASSLEASGGSSTDTQYF.

This clone was observed a single time. V usage is TRBV7-9 and J usage is TRBJ1-6; 7 nucleotides line up with TRBD1. This CDR3 has 15 residues. Per germline, CDR1 SEHNR and CDR2 FQNEAQ (reference sequence). The V segment lost 5 bases and the J segment 3 bases; nucleotides outside the gene matches: 4. CDR3 protein: CASSQTGLYNSPLHF. Written as DNA, the CDR3 is TGTGCCAGCAGCCAGACAGGGCTCTATAATTCACCCCTCCACTTT.

The chain is built from TRBV7-9 and TRBJ1-4; perhaps TRBD1 as D (6 bases). V shed 1 base and J shed 1 base, with 10 bases lying between them. Germline CDR1 SEHNR, CDR2 FQNEAQ (reference sequence). The CDR3 contains 16 residues. The CDR3 loop reads CASSLGQGLTNEKLFF. The CDR3, as DNA: TGTGCCAGCAGCTTAGGGCAGGGGTTAACTAATGAAAAACTGTTTTTT.

This clone was detected only once. The gene calls are TRBV5-4 and TRBJ1-6, with 10 bases matching TRBD1. Looked up from germline, CDR1 is SGHNT and CDR2 is YYREEE (reference sequence). The CDR3 sequence is 16 residues long. Trimming at V came to 8 bases and at J to 6 bases, leaving 11 bases not matched to a gene. CDR3 sequence: CARLRDRGEGNSPLHF. CDR3 DNA: TGTGCCAGGCTCCGGGACAGGGGAGAGGGTAATTCACCCCTCCACTTT.

The V gene is TRBV29-1, the J gene TRBJ1-1; D unclear. V was cut by 2 bases and J by 9 bases, with 7 bases left in between. Germline V gene lookup returns CDR1 SQVTM and CDR2 ANQGSEA. This CDR3 is 10 amino acids long. Here the CDR3 reads CSVESEKAFF. The CDR3 DNA follows: TGCAGCGTTGAATCGGAGAAAGCTTTCTTT.

This clone was observed a single time. The chain is built from TRBV4-1 and TRBJ2-2, with TRBD1 matching over 12 bases. CDR3 length: 17 amino acids. With 4 bases clipped from V and 7 bases from J, the junction kept 10 bases outside the gene matches. Germline CDR1 MGHRA, CDR2 YSYEKL. CDR3 sequence reads: CASSLRDRGPIGGELFF. The DNA for the CDR3 is TGCGCCAGCAGCCTCCGGGACAGGGGGCCCATAGGCGGGGAGCTGTTTTTT.

V usage is TRBV6-1 and J usage is TRBJ2-7, with a weak D call TRBD1 (5 bases). The V gene's germline CDR1 is MNHNS and CDR2 SASEGT. V lost 6 bases and J lost 4, with 10 bases in between. This CDR3 has 12 amino acids. The CDR3 coding sequence is TGTGCCAGCAGCCAGTCAGGGTACGAGCAGTACTTC. It is translated as CASSQSGYEQYF.